The T cell receptor (beta chain) under discussion was sequenced for a study of CD8+CD57+ T cells in acquired aplastic anemia. Study context: Healthy donors gave 10 million to 11 million reads on average for CD4+ cells.

TCR beta VDJ combinations and CDR3 sequences were profiled from genomic DNA. TCRdb re-called the reads with MiXCR, one entry per CDR3 protein. The data contain about 100,000 distinct CDR3 sequences, around 53% of them singletons. This clonotype counts as medium-sized. What it recognizes is unknown. Study observations and caveats: Researchers report that twenty-nine CD8+ CDR3 sequences appeared in both patients and controls. The study found no significant CD8+ Simpson's diversity difference between patients and controls.

Looked up from germline, CDR1 is WNHNN and CDR2 is SYGVQD (reference sequence). The CDR3 is 15 amino acids. The junction had 6 bases not matched to a gene; V was cut back by 4 bases and J by 2 bases. Sample: sorted CD4+, CD8+, or CD8+CD57+ T cells (not recorded which) from PBMCs. The receptor was isolated from a human donor in good health, serving as a control. The genes are TRBV10-1 and TRBJ2-3; 7 positions agree with TRBD1. This CDR3 is CASSGQGWATDTQYF. The DNA of the CDR3 is TGCGCCAGCAGTGGACAGGGATGGGCCACAGATACGCAGTATTTT.